The sequence of this TCR beta chain was determined in a study of blood T cell repertoires in COVID-19. About the study: Some COVID-19 samples were acute and others convalescent; all came from the United States, Italy and Spain. From T cells, B-cell-depleted T cells, or PBMCs came the material, which was cDNA or gDNA.

The CDR3 spans 13 residues. V lost 1 base, J lost 4 bases, and 4 bases lay in between. How the authors handled the data: From reference gene primer amplification, estimates of nucleated cell counts were derived. Libraries were prepared by immunoSEQ multiplex PCR; TCRdb keeps only in-frame clonotypes and omits some of them. The V and J calls and clone size come from that table; D and trimming were worked out from the DNA. This sample has tens of thousands of clones; over 75% occur once, and the top ten carry 3.9%. Material: peripheral blood. This TCR came from a human donor in a cohort sampled during active COVID-19. The chain has TRBV12-3 or TRBV12-4 and TRBJ2-2; D uncertain. This CDR3 is CASSLGGTGELFF. Written as DNA, the CDR3 is TGTGCCAGCAGTTTAGGCGGCACCGGGGAGCTGTTTTTT.